These 30 T cell receptor beta chains were all obtained from the same sample, sequenced in a study of PD-1 blockade in classical Hodgkin lymphoma. The table came from immunoSEQ multiplex PCR; TCRdb's copy has only in-frame clones and leaves some out. The sample yields fewer than 100,000 clones, about nine tenths seen once. All patients experienced relapse after autologous stem cell transplantation, and brentuximab vedotin exposure was variable. The source material was peripheral blood mononuclear cells (PBMCs), sampled at baseline. The receptors come from a human donor with classical Hodgkin lymphoma.

The chain carries TRBV5-6 and TRBJ1-1; D may be TRBD1 (5 bases). The CDR3 spans 14 residues. Germline loops: CDR1 SGHDT, CDR2 YYEEEE. Between the trimmed V and J ends, which lost 6 bases and 6 bases, there was a span of 18 bases. CDR3 DNA: TGTGCCAGCACCCGTCAGATTTACAGGTCTGAAGCTTTCTTT. Its translation is CASTRQIYRSEAFF. Full variable domain (remainder filled in from reference TRBV5-6 and TRBJ1-1): DAGVTQSPTHLIKTRGQQVTLRCSPKSGHDTVSWYQQALGQGPQFIFQYYEEEERQRGNFPDRFSGHQFPNYSSELNVNALLLGDSALYLCASTRQIYRSEAFFGQGTRLTVV.

Here the CDR3 reads CASSERLAGGHEQFF. Written as DNA, the CDR3 is TGTGCCAGCAGCGAGAGACTAGCGGGAGGTCATGAGCAGTTCTTC. The chain recombines TRBV13 with TRBJ2-1; TRBD2 matches at 13 bases. The trim removed 5 bases at V and 8 bases at J, leaving 6 bases unmatched. The CDR3 covers 15 residues. Germline CDR1 PRHDT, CDR2 FYEKMQ (reference sequence).

The chain links TRBV6-5 to TRBJ1-2, with D hard to call. Germline V gives CDR1 MNHEY, CDR2 SVGAGI. The CDR3 length is 15 residues. Trimming pared 6 bases from V and 2 bases from J, leaving 16 bases between. CDR3 sequence reads: CASRKFGDSNYGYTF. CDR3 DNA: TGTGCCAGCAGAAAGTTTGGGGATTCCAACTATGGCTACACCTTC.

V and J are TRBV5-5 and TRBJ2-5, with D possibly TRBD1 on 7 matching bases. From germline, CDR1 is SGHKS and CDR2 YYEKEE (reference sequence). CDR3 length equals 17 residues. The ends were cut back, 4 bases at V and 4 bases at J, with 23 bases in the middle. The CDR3 loop is CASSRGWWQGGRETQYF. The CDR3 DNA follows: TGTGCCAGCAGCCGGGGGTGGTGGCAGGGGGGTCGAGAGACCCAGTACTTC.

V gene TRBV11-1 combines with J gene TRBJ1-2; D not resolved. V lost 3 bases, J lost 5 bases, and 10 bases lay in between. The CDR3 runs to 13 residues. Per germline, CDR1 SGHAT and CDR2 FQDESV (reference sequence). The CDR3 region is CASSLSEEYGYTF. For the CDR3, the DNA is TGTGCCAGCAGCTTGAGTGAGGAGTATGGCTACACCTTC.

CDR3 bases: TGTGCCAGCAGTTCCGGGACTAGCGGGAGGGGTCTCGAGTTCTTC. Its protein is CASSSGTSGRGLEFF. The V call is TRBV27, the J call TRBJ2-1, with 16 bases that match TRBD2. Germline V gene sequence: CDR1 MNHEY, CDR2 SMNVEV (reference sequence). This CDR3 is built from 15 residues. V was pared by 4 bases and J by 14 bases, with 8 bases of the junction left unmatched.

The CDR3 sequence is CASSQETASGIQYF. The CDR3 nucleotides are TGCGCCAGCAGCCAAGAAACCGCTAGCGGCATTCAGTACTTC. The chain joins TRBV4-1 to TRBJ2-4, with 7 bases that match TRBD2. CDR1 and CDR2 from the germline V gene are MGHRA and YSYEKL. After removal of 0 bases from V and 9 bases from J, the junction contained 5 bases not matched to a gene. The CDR3 runs 14 residues.

This sequence joins TRBV5-1 and TRBJ1-1, with TRBD1 identical over 7 bases. The length of the CDR3 is 14 residues. Germline V gives CDR1 SGHRS, CDR2 YFSETQ. V shed 1 base and J 5 bases; nucleotides not matched to a gene: 5. The CDR3 bases are TGCGCCAGCAGCTTGAGGGACAGAGGGACTGAAGCTTTCTTT. Translated: CASSLRDRGTEAFF.

V usage is TRBV25-1 and J usage is TRBJ2-6; 7 nucleotides agree with TRBD1. J was trimmed by 1 base and V by 5 bases; bases with no gene match: 2. Germline V CDR1 and CDR2: MGHDK, SYGVNS. The CDR3 is 15 residues long. CDR3 amino acids: CASSLQGSGANVLTF. CDR3 DNA: TGTGCCAGCAGTCTACAGGGGTCTGGGGCCAACGTCCTGACTTTC.

Details on this clone: Other DNA sequences in the same sample also yield this CDR3. This chain uses TRBV6-6 with TRBJ2-1; possible D gene TRBD1, 5 bases. The germline gives CDR1 MNHNY, CDR2 SVGAGI (reference sequence). This CDR3 is 11 amino acids long. Trimming pared 2 bases from V and 10 bases from J, leaving 6 bases between. The CDR3 sequence is CASSYRTEQFF. CDR3 bases: TGTGCCAGCAGTTACAGGACAGAGCAGTTCTTC.

The chain has TRBV15 and TRBJ2-3; tentatively, D is TRBD1 (6 bases). V was cut by 5 bases and J by 8 bases, with 11 bases left in between. The CDR3 has 12 amino acids. Per germline, CDR1 LNHNV and CDR2 YYDKDF (reference sequence). CDR3 region: CATSRRDTTQYF. The CDR3 region has the DNA TGTGCCACCAGCCGTCGGGACACTACGCAGTATTTT.

J is TRBJ2-7 and V is TRBV28, with D possibly TRBD1 on 6 matching bases. CDR1 is MDHEN and CDR2 is SYDVKM in the germline V gene. V gave up 2 bases and J gave up 0 bases, with 8 bases separating them. The CDR3 runs 14 residues. CDR3 protein: CASSLGQFSYEQYF. The CDR3 nucleotides are TGTGCCAGCAGTTTAGGACAGTTCTCCTACGAGCAGTACTTC.

This clone was observed a single time. The chain links TRBV7-9 to TRBJ1-4; D not resolved. V gave up 1 base and J gave up 0 bases, with 9 bases separating them. The CDR3 runs to 16 residues. The germline gives CDR1 SEHNR, CDR2 FQNEAQ (reference sequence). The CDR3 region is CASSLGAVATNEKLFF. In DNA form, the CDR3 reads TGTGCCAGCAGCTTAGGGGCAGTGGCAACTAATGAAAAACTGTTTTTT.

This clone was counted a single time. This chain joins TRBV28 and TRBJ1-2; 7 nucleotides match TRBD1. Germline V lookup: CDR1 MDHEN, CDR2 SYDVKM. The CDR3 has 14 residues. V lost 3 bases to trimming and J lost 6 bases; unmatched junction nucleotides: 7. Here the CDR3 reads CASSLATGSNGYTF. CDR3 nucleotides: TGTGCCAGCAGTTTGGCGACAGGGAGCAATGGCTACACCTTC.

The chain employs TRBV15 and TRBJ2-1, with TRBD2 identical over 14 bases. V shed 1 base and J 7 bases; nucleotides not matched to a gene: 12. Germline CDR1 is LNHNV and CDR2 is YYDKDF (reference sequence). This CDR3 comprises 19 residues. The CDR3 loop is CATSRAPKGTSGSFNEQFF. The DNA for the CDR3 is TGTGCCACCAGCAGAGCCCCCAAGGGGACTAGCGGGAGTTTTAATGAGCAGTTCTTC.

V gene TRBV19 combines with J gene TRBJ1-1, with D possibly TRBD1 on 6 matching bases. The V and J ends lost 5 bases and 7 bases respectively, with 20 bases between them. This CDR3 is built from 15 residues. Per the germline V gene, CDR1 is LNHDA and CDR2 is SQIVND (reference sequence). CDR3 sequence: CASSSPSAGAVEAFF. The DNA for the CDR3 is TGTGCCAGTAGTTCACCCTCGGCGGGGGCGGTTGAAGCTTTCTTT.

The chain couples TRBV2 to TRBJ2-3, with 8 bases lining up with TRBD1. The length of the CDR3 is 15 residues. Germline-derived CDR1 and CDR2 are SNHLY and FYNNEI. The trim removed 6 bases at V and 8 bases at J, leaving 13 bases unmatched. In DNA, the CDR3 is TGTGCCAGCAGAGCTTTTATTCCAGGGGGCGGTACGCAGTATTTT. Protein product: CASRAFIPGGGTQYF.

The V gene is TRBV14, the J gene TRBJ2-7; D is unresolved. Germline loops: CDR1 SGHDN, CDR2 FVKESK. V shed 6 bases and J shed 2 bases, with 5 bases lying between them. The CDR3 sequence is 11 residues long. The CDR3 DNA reads as TGTGCCAGCAGTATGGCCTACGAGCAGTACTTC. Translating gives CASSMAYEQYF.

The rearrangement joins TRBV2 to TRBJ1-2, with D perhaps TRBD1 (5 bases). V was pared by 1 base and J by 7 bases, with 13 bases between. CDR3 size: 14 residues. Looked up from germline, CDR1 is SNHLY and CDR2 is FYNNEI. CDR3 bases: TGTGCCAGCAGTGAAGGGGGGTCCCGGGGTGGCTACACCTTC. Translating it yields CASSEGGSRGGYTF.

The chain combines TRBV9 with TRBJ2-1, with TRBD2 identical over 7 bases. Germline V lookup: CDR1 SGDLS, CDR2 YYNGEE. The CDR3 is 16 residues long. V was clipped by 0 bases and J by 0 bases; unmatched bases: 3. For the CDR3, the DNA is TGTGCCAGCAGCGTAGGCGGGGGAAGCTCCTACAATGAGCAGTTCTTC. Amino acid sequence: CASSVGGGSSYNEQFF.

The CDR3 loop is CSVSTSGTQETQYF. The CDR3 DNA follows: TGCAGCGTTAGTACTAGCGGGACCCAAGAGACCCAGTACTTC. This chain connects TRBV29-1 to TRBJ2-5, with TRBD2 matching 10 bases. V lost 5 bases, J lost 1 base, and 4 bases stayed unmatched. Germline-derived CDR1 and CDR2 are SQVTM and ANQGSEA. The CDR3 is 14 amino acids.

This chain connects TRBV18 to TRBJ1-2; TRBD1 matches 8 bases. This CDR3 has 13 residues. Germline V gene lookup returns CDR1 KGHSH and CDR2 LQKENI. The J segment lost 8 bases and the V segment lost 4 bases, leaving 6 bases of the junction unmatched. The CDR3 loop reads CASSRGTGDGYTF. The CDR3, as DNA: TGTGCCAGCTCACGAGGGACAGGCGACGGCTACACCTTC.

The CDR3 spells CAAGRGVANTGELFF. The CDR3 DNA reads TGTGCCGCGGGGCGGGGCGTAGCGAACACCGGGGAGCTGTTTTTT. The chain carries TRBV28 and TRBJ2-2; D is perhaps TRBD2 (6 bases). The CDR3 contains 15 residues. Germline-derived CDR1 and CDR2 are MDHEN and SYDVKM. The V end lost 11 bases, the J end lost 0 bases, and 16 bases lay between the germline ends.

This clone appeared a single time. The chain employs TRBV4-2 and TRBJ2-1, with unresolved D. Germline CDR1 reads LGHNA; CDR2 reads YNFKEQ. This CDR3 is 16 amino acids long. With 0 bases removed from V and 0 bases from J, the gap between germline ends came to 9 bases. CDR3 DNA sequence: TGTGCCAGCAGCCAAGAAACGACGAGCTCCTACAATGAGCAGTTCTTC. Translated: CASSQETTSSYNEQFF.

This clone has a single count. The chain links TRBV7-9 to TRBJ2-5; 11 bases map to TRBD2. V was clipped by 5 bases and J by 4 bases; unmatched bases: 9. CDR1 and CDR2 (germline): SEHNR, FQNEAQ (reference sequence). This CDR3 is built from 16 residues. The CDR3 DNA is TGTGCCAGCAGCCATGCGATGACTAGCGGGATAGAGACCCAGTACTTC. Protein: CASSHAMTSGIETQYF.

The chain links TRBV11-2 to TRBJ2-5, with 14 bases identical to TRBD2. The CDR3 loop spans 16 amino acids. V shed 1 base, J shed 5 bases, and the junction held 3 bases outside the gene matches. Germline lookup yields CDR1 SGHAT and CDR2 FQNNGV. CDR3 DNA sequence: TGTGCCAGCAGCTTAGGGACTAGCGGGAGGATGGAGACCCAGTACTTC. Translating it yields CASSLGTSGRMETQYF.

The chain links TRBV27 to TRBJ1-5, with D hard to call. Germline values: CDR1 MNHEY, CDR2 SMNVEV (reference sequence). The CDR3 is 15 residues long. Trimming removed 6 bases from V and 1 base from J, with 13 bases in between. CDR3 DNA: TGTGCCAGCAGCATAGGGCCGGGGAGCAATCAGCCCCAGCATTTT. Translating gives CASSIGPGSNQPQHF.

This clone appeared a single time. CDR3 in amino acids: CASRRTGGGNEKLFF. DNA for the CDR3: TGCGCCAGCAGAAGAACGGGGGGGGGCAATGAAAAACTGTTTTTT. The chain couples TRBV4-1 to TRBJ1-4; TRBD1 is a possible D gene (6 bases). The V end lost 6 bases, the J end lost 5 bases, and 16 bases lay between the germline ends. CDR1 is MGHRA and CDR2 is YSYEKL in the germline V gene. The CDR3 spans 15 residues.

The chain couples TRBV6-6 to TRBJ2-7; 9 nucleotides agree with TRBD1. J was trimmed by 0 bases and V by 5 bases; bases with no gene match: 8. This CDR3 is built from 16 residues. Germline V gene data show CDR1 as MNHNY and CDR2 as SVGAGI (reference sequence). CDR3 DNA sequence: TGTGCCAGCAGTCGAACGGGACAGGGATCCTCCTACGAGCAGTACTTC. Protein product: CASSRTGQGSSYEQYF.

This chain links TRBV6-8 with TRBJ2-3; 9 bases match TRBD1. Germline CDR1 and CDR2: MNHGY and SAAAGT. CDR3 length equals 16 residues. J lost 2 bases, V lost 8 bases, and 11 bases had no gene match. The CDR3 DNA sequence: TGTGCCAGCCAGCCGCGGACAGGGGTAACCACAGATACGCAGTATTTT. The encoded protein is CASQPRTGVTTDTQYF.